The 16 T cell receptor beta chains presented below share a single source sample, sequenced in a study of regulatory T cells in long-lasting Graves disease. Generation of the TCR library employed RNA extracted from PBMCs. TCRdb fed the reads into MiXCR, producing one record per CDR3 protein. Altogether around 590 distinct CDR3 sequences are present, roughly two thirds being singletons, with the ten largest covering 12%. Source: peripheral blood mononuclear cells (PBMCs), taken with antithyroid drug treatment, in newly diagnosed or persistent Graves disease (not recorded which). Receptor source: a female donor with Graves disease.

This clonotype has a single count. This rearrangement joins TRBV29-1 to TRBJ2-3; 8 bases agree with TRBD2. The germline CDR1 and CDR2 sequences are SQVTM and ANQGSEA. The CDR3 contains 14 residues. V was clipped by 7 bases and J by 4 bases; unmatched bases: 10. The CDR3 DNA reads as TGCAGCGGGCAAGGGCGGGAGGAGGCAGATACGCAGTATTTT. Its translation is CSGQGREEADTQYF.

The chain links TRBV27 to TRBJ2-7; D perhaps matches TRBD1 (6 bases). CDR1 and CDR2 (germline): MNHEY, SMNVEV (reference sequence). CDR3 size: 16 residues. The V gene lost 7 bases and the J gene lost 4 bases, with 23 bases spanning the gap. CDR3 DNA: TGTGCCAGCAAACGTTCGGACAGCTCTGGGGGATACGAGCAGTACTTC. Amino acid sequence: CASKRSDSSGGYEQYF.

This chain connects TRBV7-2 to TRBJ2-3; D is undetermined. The CDR3 covers 13 residues. Between the trimmed V and J ends, which lost 4 bases and 4 bases, there was a span of 9 bases. Germline loops: CDR1 SGHTA, CDR2 FQGNSA. CDR3 bases: TGTGCCAGCAGCTCTAGTGTGTCAGATACGCAGTATTTT. This translates into CASSSSVSDTQYF.

The chain links TRBV12-3 or TRBV12-4 to TRBJ2-2, with unresolved D. This CDR3 is built from 11 residues. The V and J ends lost 5 bases and 10 bases respectively, with 8 bases between them. CDR3 protein: CASSPAEELFF. Here the CDR3 DNA reads TGTGCCAGCAGTCCGGCCGAGGAGCTGTTTTTT.

This chain uses TRBV7-2 with TRBJ1-1; D is undetermined. Trimming removed 5 bases at V and 0 bases at J, with 13 bases between. CDR1 is SGHTA and CDR2 is FQGNSA in the germline V gene. This CDR3 is built from 15 residues. The CDR3: CASSPSVNMNTEAFF. As DNA, the CDR3 is TGTGCCAGCAGCCCCTCAGTGAATATGAACACTGAAGCTTTCTTT.

The sample holds one count of this clonotype. The chain couples TRBV12-3 or TRBV12-4 to TRBJ2-3; D unresolved. Trimming removed 6 bases at V and 6 bases at J, with 10 bases between. The CDR3 spans 12 residues. CDR3 loop: CASSRFLDTQYF. The CDR3, as DNA: TGTGCCAGCAGCCGGTTTCTGGATACGCAGTATTTT.

In this sample, this clonotype turned up a few times. The V and J genes are TRBV4-1 and TRBJ2-7, with D perhaps being TRBD1 or TRBD2 (5 bases each). V lost 0 bases and J 3 bases, leaving 12 bases between the germline ends. This CDR3 contains 15 residues. CDR1 is MGHRA and CDR2 is YSYEKL in the germline V gene. DNA for the CDR3: TGCGCCAGCAGCCAAGACGGGGCAGGCAACTACGAGCAGTACTTC. Translating it yields CASSQDGAGNYEQYF.

This chain links TRBV5-1 with TRBJ2-5; D not resolved. The V end was cut by 0 bases, the J end by 5 bases, with 5 bases between. There are 12 residues in the CDR3. Germline V CDR1 and CDR2: SGHRS, YFSETQ. DNA for the CDR3: TGCGCCAGCAGCTTGGGCCCGGAGACCCAGTACTTC. Amino acids: CASSLGPETQYF.

This clonotype came up a few times. V is TRBV27 and J is TRBJ2-1; 7 nucleotides agree with TRBD2. The length of the CDR3 is 19 residues. V dropped 2 bases and J dropped 3; count of bases not matched to a gene: 16. Germline CDR1 reads MNHEY; CDR2 reads SMNVEV (reference sequence). Written as DNA, the CDR3 is TGTGCCAGCAGTTTAGTCCGTCCTAGGGCTAGCGGTTTCTACAATGAGCAGTTCTTC. Amino acid sequence: CASSLVRPRASGFYNEQFF.

This clonotype has a handful of counts. The V gene is TRBV10-3, the J gene TRBJ2-1; D may be TRBD1 or TRBD2 (6 bases each). The germline V gene has CDR1 ENHRY and CDR2 SYGVKD. The CDR3 length is 16 residues. Trimming pared 6 bases from V and 0 bases from J, leaving 15 bases between. For the CDR3, the DNA is TGTGCCATCAGGTCACAGGGAGGAGGCTCCTACAATGAGCAGTTCTTC. This translates into CAIRSQGGGSYNEQFF.

The V and J genes are TRBV4-2 and TRBJ2-1; 10 bases are shared with TRBD2. This CDR3 has 15 residues. CDR1 and CDR2 (germline): LGHNA, YNFKEQ. J lost 6 bases, V lost 0 bases, and 2 bases had no gene match. As DNA, the CDR3 is TGTGCCAGCAGCCAAGAACTAGCGGGAACCAATGAGCAGTTCTTC. Translated, it gives CASSQELAGTNEQFF.

This clonotype has a handful of counts. This chain uses TRBV4-1 with TRBJ1-5; the match to TRBD1 covers 10 bases. CDR3 length: 15 residues. The ends lost 5 bases at V and 1 base at J; junction bases unmatched: 2. The germline CDR1 and CDR2 sequences are MGHRA and YSYEKL. CDR3 protein: CASSWDRGSNQPQHF. The CDR3 DNA reads as TGCGCCAGCAGCTGGGACAGGGGAAGCAATCAGCCCCAGCATTTT.

This rearrangement joins TRBV11-1 to TRBJ2-1; D is unresolved. Germline V lookup: CDR1 SGHAT, CDR2 FQDESV (reference sequence). V was clipped by 1 base and J by 11 bases, with 12 bases between them. The CDR3 is made up of 13 amino acids. The CDR3 region has the DNA TGTGCCAGCAGCTTAGTGGTGGGGTCGAAGCAGTTCTTC. Amino acids: CASSLVVGSKQFF.

There are a few counts of this clonotype. The chain recombines TRBV4-1 with TRBJ1-2; D may be TRBD1 (6 bases). Germline CDR1 and CDR2: MGHRA and YSYEKL. The V end lost 7 bases, the J end lost 4 bases, and 19 bases lay between the germline ends. The CDR3 loop spans 15 amino acids. Written as DNA, the CDR3 is TGCGCCAGCAAGGAGGACAGCGAGAAAATCTATGGCTACACCTTC. Protein: CASKEDSEKIYGYTF.

The genes are TRBV20-1 and TRBJ2-3, with D unresolved. The CDR3 loop spans 12 amino acids. The V and J ends lost 3 bases and 6 bases respectively, with 10 bases between them. Germline V gives CDR1 DFQATT, CDR2 SNEGSKA (reference sequence). This CDR3 reads CSASKIIDTQYF. Here the CDR3 DNA reads TGCAGTGCTAGTAAAATCATCGATACGCAGTATTTT.

The J gene is TRBJ2-1, the V gene TRBV24-1, with D hard to call. The germline gives CDR1 KGHDR, CDR2 SFDVKD. This CDR3 is built from 13 residues. Trimming took off 2 bases at V and 9 bases at J, with 10 bases between the two ends. The CDR3 sequence: CATSDSTEFEQFF. The CDR3 DNA reads TGTGCCACCAGTGATTCGACGGAGTTTGAGCAGTTCTTC.